Listed here are 30 T cell receptor beta chains from one sample, sequenced in a study of patients and donors after allogeneic stem cell transplantation. TCRdb fed the RT-PCR reads into MiXCR, producing one record per CDR3 protein. Among about 160,000 distinct CDR3 sequences, roughly 24% were seen once, and the ten largest hold roughly 26%. Specimen: blood, either unsorted or a sorted T cell fraction (not recorded which). All receptors derive from a human donor who was either an allogeneic HSCT recipient or a stem cell or donor lymphocyte infusion donor (not recorded which). It is not recorded whose cells these are; they may come from a transplant donor.

This clonotype showed up just a few times. V and J are TRBV27 and TRBJ1-1, with no clear D. The V and J ends lost 4 bases and 0 bases respectively, with 9 bases between them. This CDR3 region has 14 residues. Germline loops: CDR1 MNHEY, CDR2 SMNVEV (reference sequence). The CDR3 spells CASSSPAMNTEAFF. Here the CDR3 DNA reads TGTGCCAGCAGTTCACCAGCGATGAACACTGAAGCTTTCTTT.

The CDR3 bases are TGTGCCAGCAGCCCAAATACAGGGACGGCTTCACCCCTCCACTTT. Its protein is CASSPNTGTASPLHF. The V gene is TRBV7-9, the J gene TRBJ1-6, with D possibly TRBD1 on 6 matching bases. Germline assignment: CDR1 SEHNR and CDR2 FQNEAQ (reference sequence). The CDR3 is 15 residues long. Trimming removed 5 bases from V and 9 bases from J, with 17 bases in between.

The chain is built from TRBV5-6 and TRBJ2-1, with 8 bases lining up with TRBD1. Germline CDR1 SGHDT, CDR2 YYEEEE. This CDR3 is built from 16 residues. Trimming cost V 5 bases and J 0 bases; bases outside gene matches: 7. The CDR3 reads CASRGLTGGSYNEQFF. Here the CDR3 DNA reads TGTGCCAGCAGGGGGCTTACAGGGGGCTCCTACAATGAGCAGTTCTTC.

This clonotype was seen a few times. This chain connects TRBV18 to TRBJ1-3, with no clear D. V dropped 0 bases and J dropped 1 base, with 10 bases sitting between them. The CDR3 runs to 16 residues. In germline, CDR1 is KGHSH, CDR2 LQKENI. The CDR3 region has the DNA TGTGCCAGCTCACCACCTGGACTTCCTTCTGGAAACACCATATATTTT. It specifies CASSPPGLPSGNTIYF.

This clonotype has ten or more counts. V is TRBV5-1 and J is TRBJ1-2; TRBD1 aligns across 8 bases. With 7 bases clipped from V and 4 bases from J, the junction kept 0 bases outside the gene matches. CDR1 is SGHRS and CDR2 is YFSETQ in the germline V gene. The CDR3 extends over 11 amino acids. The DNA for the CDR3 is TGCGCCAGCGGACAGGGCTATGGCTACACCTTC. Amino acids: CASGQGYGYTF.

The chain uses TRBV12-3 or TRBV12-4 and TRBJ2-2; no definite D call. The CDR3 runs 15 residues. Between the trimmed V and J ends, which lost 3 bases and 5 bases, there was a span of 13 bases. The DNA for the CDR3 is TGTGCCAGCAGTTTGGGATCCTCCGGGACCGGGGAGCTGTTTTTT. It is translated as CASSLGSSGTGELFF.

This clonotype occurred a few times. The chain couples TRBV4-3 to TRBJ1-4; 10 nucleotides agree with TRBD1. Germline trimming cut 2 bases from V and 7 bases from J; bases unmatched to any gene: 10. There are 17 residues in the CDR3. CDR1 LGHNA and CDR2 YSLEER come from the germline V gene. The CDR3 DNA reads as TGCGCCAGCAGCCAACCTGCTCGGGGACAGGGGTTTGAAAAACTGTTTTTT. Protein product: CASSQPARGQGFEKLFF.

The table lists this clonotype with a few counts. The rearrangement uses TRBV12-3 or TRBV12-4 and TRBJ1-1; possible D gene TRBD1, 6 bases. The CDR3 sequence is 16 residues long. The V end lost 4 bases, the J end lost 3 bases, and 18 bases lay between the germline ends. This CDR3 reads CASSSRGRKGDTEAFF. The DNA of the CDR3 is TGTGCCAGCAGTTCCCGGGGGCGTAAGGGTGACACTGAAGCTTTCTTT.

This clonotype was seen a handful of times. V gene TRBV12-5 combines with J gene TRBJ1-2; TRBD1 aligns across 8 bases. The CDR3 sequence is 18 residues long. Unmatched junction bases numbered 9, after V lost 0 bases and J lost 0 bases. The germline V gene encodes CDR1 LGHNT and CDR2 FRNRAP. CDR3 sequence (DNA): TGTGCTAGTGGTTTGGTACCGACAGGGGTTGTGGCTAACTATGGCTACACCTTC. It is translated as CASGLVPTGVVANYGYTF.

V gene TRBV10-3 combines with J gene TRBJ1-5; D call uncertain. V lost 6 bases to trimming and J lost 4 bases, with 13 bases between them. The CDR3 loop spans 14 amino acids. From germline, CDR1 is ENHRY and CDR2 SYGVKD. The CDR3 bases are TGTGCCATCAGGGAGGAGGGCGGTAATCAGCCCCAGCATTTT. Translation gives CAIREEGGNQPQHF.

This chain links TRBV5-1 with TRBJ1-6; unclear D gene. Per the germline V gene, CDR1 is SGHRS and CDR2 is YFSETQ. The CDR3 has 15 amino acids. Between the trimmed V and J ends, which lost 1 base and 7 bases, there was a span of 12 bases. The CDR3 DNA follows: TGCGCCAGCAGCTTGCTATACCCGGCAAATTCACCCCTCCACTTT. Residues: CASSLLYPANSPLHF.

This clonotype was seen only a few times. V is TRBV5-1 and J is TRBJ1-3; tentative D call: TRBD1 (6 bases). Germline V gene lookup returns CDR1 SGHRS and CDR2 YFSETQ. The CDR3 totals 13 residues. Trimming shortened V by 4 bases and J by 5 bases, and 10 bases separated the two germline ends. The CDR3 nucleotides are TGCGCCAGCAGCCCCCAGGGGAGAAACACCATATATTTT. Encoded protein: CASSPQGRNTIYF.

This clonotype was seen more than once but under ten times. The gene calls are TRBV6-6 and TRBJ2-3, with D unclear. This CDR3 region has 14 residues. Germline CDR1 is MNHNY and CDR2 is SVGAGI (reference sequence). Trimming removed 5 bases from V and 6 bases from J, with 15 bases in between. This CDR3 reads CASSASWVTDTQYF. The CDR3 region has the DNA TGTGCCAGCAGTGCGTCTTGGGTCACGGATACGCAGTATTTT.

This clonotype appeared a few times. The chain recombines TRBV6-5 with TRBJ2-5, with D unresolved. The CDR3 has 13 residues. The V and J ends lost 2 bases and 5 bases respectively, with 9 bases between them. CDR1 is MNHEY and CDR2 is SVGAGI in the germline V gene. The chain's CDR3 is CASSYPQWETQYF. CDR3 nucleotides: TGTGCCAGCAGTTACCCCCAATGGGAGACCCAGTACTTC.

This clonotype was counted ten times or more. This chain uses TRBV7-9 with TRBJ1-6; D not certain. The CDR3 sequence is 15 residues long. The germline V gene encodes CDR1 SEHNR and CDR2 FQNEAQ (reference sequence). V lost 2 bases and J lost 7, with 12 bases in between. The CDR3 here is CASSLPPPGNSPLHF. The CDR3 DNA reads TGTGCCAGCAGCTTACCACCCCCGGGGAATTCACCCCTCCACTTT.

V and J are TRBV20-1 and TRBJ1-1; 7 bases are a match to TRBD1. V lost 2 bases and J lost 6; bases outside the gene matches: 9. CDR3 length: 14 residues. The germline V gene has CDR1 DFQATT and CDR2 SNEGSKA (reference sequence). CDR3: CSARPGQDVPEAFF. The DNA for the CDR3 is TGCAGTGCTAGACCCGGACAGGATGTGCCTGAAGCTTTCTTT.

This clonotype was seen only a few times. The rearrangement joins TRBV20-1 to TRBJ1-4, with 9 bases aligning to TRBD1. With 2 bases clipped from V and 7 bases from J, the junction kept 11 bases outside the gene matches. Germline CDR1 DFQATT, CDR2 SNEGSKA (reference sequence). The CDR3 totals 16 residues. Written as DNA, the CDR3 is TGCAGTGCTAGACAACCACCGGGACAGGGTTTTGAAAAACTGTTTTTT. Translating gives CSARQPPGQGFEKLFF.

The gene calls are TRBV20-1 and TRBJ2-7, with TRBD1 identical over 7 bases. V lost 6 bases and J lost 3; bases outside the gene matches: 11. The CDR3 runs 14 residues. Germline values: CDR1 DFQATT, CDR2 SNEGSKA (reference sequence). The CDR3 nucleotides read TGCAGTGCCCCTGCCCCTTGGGACAGCTACGAGCAGTACTTC. Protein: CSAPAPWDSYEQYF.

The genes are TRBV7-8 and TRBJ2-5, with D uncertain. V was pared by 0 bases and J by 0 bases, with 2 bases between. CDR3 length: 13 amino acids. The germline CDR1 and CDR2 sequences are SGHVS and FQNEAQ. CDR3 sequence: CASSLADQETQYF. The CDR3 DNA reads as TGTGCCAGCAGCTTAGCTGACCAAGAGACCCAGTACTTC.

The CDR3 loop is CASSFVGGTNEQYF. The CDR3 DNA reads as TGTGCCAGCAGTTTTGTAGGGGGGACGAACGAGCAGTACTTC. The chain recombines TRBV27 with TRBJ2-7; D assignment may be TRBD1 or TRBD2 (6 bases each). Germline CDR1 and CDR2: MNHEY and SMNVEV (reference sequence). V was shortened by 3 bases and J by 5 bases, with 14 bases between the two germline ends. The CDR3 is 14 residues long.

There are many counts of this clonotype. The chain recombines TRBV4-3 with TRBJ2-4, with 7 bases that match TRBD2. CDR1 LGHNA and CDR2 YSLEER come from the germline V gene. The CDR3 runs to 17 residues. After removal of 0 bases from V and 3 bases from J, the junction contained 8 bases not matched to a gene. The CDR3 bases are TGCGCCAGCAGCCAAGACCTCCCCGGGAGGAGCAAAAACATTCAGTACTTC. Its translation is CASSQDLPGRSKNIQYF.

There are a few counts of this clonotype. The V gene is TRBV4-3, the J gene TRBJ2-5; the match to TRBD2 covers 7 bases. V was clipped by 0 bases and J by 3 bases; unmatched bases: 4. In germline, CDR1 is LGHNA, CDR2 YSLEER. The CDR3 covers 15 residues. CDR3: CASSQDTSVEETQYF. The DNA for the CDR3 is TGCGCCAGCAGCCAAGATACTAGCGTGGAAGAGACCCAGTACTTC.

This clonotype was observed many times. The chain links TRBV6-6 to TRBJ1-5, with TRBD1 identical over 7 bases. Trimming cost V 6 bases and J 1 base; bases outside gene matches: 3. This CDR3 contains 14 residues. Germline V gene lookup returns CDR1 MNHNY and CDR2 SVGAGI (reference sequence). CDR3 nucleotides: TGTGCCAGCAGGCCGGGACAGAGCAATCAGCCCCAGCATTTT. This gives the protein CASRPGQSNQPQHF.

This chain joins TRBV7-9 and TRBJ2-3, with no clear D. The CDR3 has 14 residues. V was pared by 1 base and J by 3 bases, with 8 bases between. Germline values: CDR1 SEHNR, CDR2 FQNEAQ (reference sequence). The CDR3 reads CASSLEWRTDTQYF. Written as DNA, the CDR3 is TGTGCCAGCAGCTTAGAGTGGAGAACAGATACGCAGTATTTT.

The rearrangement uses TRBV20-1 and TRBJ2-2, with D tentatively TRBD1 (6 bases). Germline values: CDR1 DFQATT, CDR2 SNEGSKA (reference sequence). V lost 1 base and J 4 bases, leaving 13 bases between the germline ends. The CDR3 runs to 15 residues. CDR3 sequence reads: CSARVVVGATGELFF. The DNA for the CDR3 is TGCAGTGCTAGAGTTGTGGTGGGGGCCACCGGGGAGCTGTTTTTT.

This clonotype was counted between two and nine times. The J gene is TRBJ2-1, the V gene TRBV7-2; no reliable D call. The CDR3 has 13 residues. V lost 5 bases and J 1 base, leaving 6 bases between the germline ends. CDR1 is SGHTA, CDR2 FQGNSA, per germline. DNA for the CDR3: TGTGCCAGCAGCGACGGGTCCTACAATGAGCAGTTCTTC. Translation: CASSDGSYNEQFF.

This clonotype appeared a few times. This rearrangement joins TRBV29-1 to TRBJ1-1; D remains ambiguous. V lost 4 bases and J 4 bases, leaving 10 bases between the germline ends. The CDR3 has 12 amino acids. Looked up from germline, CDR1 is SQVTM and CDR2 is ANQGSEA. The CDR3 DNA is TGCAGCGTTGCTGATTTTGGCACTGAAGCTTTCTTT. It specifies CSVADFGTEAFF.

The V call is TRBV11-2, the J call TRBJ2-3; unclear D gene. V was clipped by 1 base and J by 6 bases, with 11 bases between them. The germline V gene has CDR1 SGHAT and CDR2 FQNNGV. This CDR3 has 14 amino acids. CDR3 sequence reads: CASSLAPSWDTQYF. CDR3 nucleotide sequence: TGTGCCAGCAGCTTAGCCCCTAGTTGGGATACGCAGTATTTT.

This chain joins TRBV25-1 and TRBJ2-2, with D unclear. Deletions cut 1 base from V and 1 base from J, with 4 bases between. Per germline, CDR1 MGHDK and CDR2 SYGVNS. The CDR3 is 14 amino acids. The chain's CDR3 is CASSELGNTGELFF. Here the CDR3 DNA reads TGTGCCAGCAGTGAATTGGGGAACACCGGGGAGCTGTTTTTT.

CDR3 bases: TGTGCCAGCAGTTTAATCTCCGCGGGAGGGGTATTCTCCTACGAGCAGTACTTC. Amino acids: CASSLISAGGVFSYEQYF. This chain connects TRBV27 to TRBJ2-7; TRBD2 matches 9 bases. Germline assignment: CDR1 MNHEY and CDR2 SMNVEV (reference sequence). With 2 bases clipped from V and 0 bases from J, the junction kept 11 bases outside the gene matches. The CDR3 sequence is 18 residues long.